This entry lists 16 T cell receptor beta chains sequenced from one sample in a study of cytomegalovirus exposure and HLA in healthy donors. The study ran its PCR with 60 Vbeta and 13 Jbeta primers. Assay used: immunoSEQ multiplex PCR; TCRdb lists only in-frame clones, some missing. The table has around 130,000 clones, roughly 72% seen once. The material sequenced was PBMCs. The receptors stem from a man aged 35 to 55 in good health and CMV-seronegative.

The chain carries TRBV7-2 and TRBJ1-4, with 12 positions matching TRBD1. The CDR3 runs to 17 residues. Trimming took 4 bases from V and 6 from J; bases not matched to a gene: 9. The germline gives CDR1 SGHTA, CDR2 FQGNSA. This CDR3 is CASSSPPGQGAYEKLFF. The CDR3 DNA reads as TGTGCCAGCAGCTCCCCCCCGGGACAGGGGGCGTATGAAAAACTGTTTTTT.

This clone was picked up a small number of times. This chain links TRBV6-1 with TRBJ2-7, with TRBD2 identical over 9 bases. The CDR3 is 12 amino acids. Germline V CDR1 and CDR2: MNHNS, SASEGT. J gave up 4 bases and V 8 bases, and 3 bases lay outside the gene matches. CDR3 DNA: TGTGCCAGCCGAACTAGCGGGTACGAGCAGTACTTC. Translating it yields CASRTSGYEQYF.

About this clone itself: Relative to the germline gene, one junction end is altered; a read error may explain this. The rearrangement links TRBV4-1 to TRBJ2-7; possible D gene TRBD2, 5 bases. This CDR3 contains 15 residues. Germline lookup yields CDR1 MGHRA and CDR2 YSYEKL. In DNA form, the CDR3 reads TGTGCCAGCAGCCAAGATCAACTAGAACCCTACGAGCAGTACTTC. Protein sequence: CASSQDQLEPYEQYF.

The V call is TRBV14, the J call TRBJ1-1; 8 nucleotides agree with TRBD1. The germline V gene encodes CDR1 SGHDN and CDR2 FVKESK. J gave up 3 bases and V 4 bases, and 7 bases lay outside the gene matches. The CDR3 is 15 amino acids. The CDR3 DNA reads TGTGCCAGCAGCCCCACGGACAGGGTCGACACTGAAGCTTTCTTT. This sequence encodes CASSPTDRVDTEAFF.

This chain links TRBV2 with TRBJ2-1; D is uncertain. The CDR3 contains 12 residues. Germline V gene sequence: CDR1 SNHLY, CDR2 FYNNEI. The V gene lost 8 bases and the J gene lost 10 bases, with 15 bases spanning the gap. CDR3 sequence reads: CASVLGYAEQFF. As DNA, the CDR3 is TGTGCCAGCGTCCTAGGCTACGCCGAGCAGTTCTTC.

The CDR3 here is CASSPDSVLDTQYF. CDR3 DNA sequence: TGTGCCAGCAGTCCCGACTCGGTGCTGGATACGCAGTATTTT. The rearrangement uses TRBV27 and TRBJ2-3; the D is unclear. The V gene's germline CDR1 is MNHEY and CDR2 SMNVEV (reference sequence). CDR3 size: 14 residues. Trimming pared 5 bases from V and 6 bases from J, leaving 15 bases between.

The chain carries TRBV5-1 and TRBJ2-5; tentative D call: TRBD2 (7 bases). The CDR3 spans 14 residues. Trimming took 0 bases from V and 5 from J, leaving 11 bases between them. Germline V lookup: CDR1 SGHRS, CDR2 YFSETQ. CDR3 region: CASSLAGGLETQYF. In DNA, the CDR3 is TGCGCCAGCAGCTTGGCGGGGGGCTTGGAGACCCAGTACTTC.

The V and J genes are TRBV20-1 and TRBJ1-5, with D perhaps TRBD1 (6 bases). The ends were cut back, 3 bases at V and 13 bases at J, with 13 bases in the middle. CDR3 length equals 11 residues. Per germline, CDR1 DFQATT and CDR2 SNEGSKA (reference sequence). The CDR3, as DNA: TGCAGTGCTAGCTTCAGGGGACTACAGCATTTT. It specifies CSASFRGLQHF.

The sample holds a few counts of this clone. The V and J genes are TRBV7-3 and TRBJ2-3; TRBD2 agrees at 9 bases. The germline CDR1 and CDR2 sequences are SGHTA and FQGTGA. This CDR3 contains 15 residues. The junction had 1 base not matched to a gene; V was cut back by 2 bases and J by 1 base. This CDR3 reads CASSLWTSGTDTQYF. DNA of the CDR3: TGTGCCAGCAGCTTATGGACTAGCGGCACAGATACGCAGTATTTT.

This clone was seen a single time. This chain connects TRBV11-2 to TRBJ2-7, with 7 bases identical to TRBD1. Trimming at V came to 5 bases and at J to 7 bases, leaving 11 bases not matched to a gene. Germline-derived CDR1 and CDR2 are SGHAT and FQNNGV. This CDR3 contains 14 residues. CDR3 sequence (DNA): TGTGCCAGCAGCCGATCGACAGGGCCGGAGGAGCAGTACTTC. Its translation is CASSRSTGPEEQYF.

In regard to this clone: Other DNA sequences within the sample encode an identical CDR3. This chain uses TRBV7-9 with TRBJ2-7; D is undetermined. In germline, CDR1 is SEHNR, CDR2 FQNEAQ (reference sequence). V was cut by 3 bases and J by 3 bases, with 15 bases left in between. The CDR3 loop spans 15 amino acids. As DNA, the CDR3 is TGTGCCAGCAGCTTGGCTGGGCAGGTCGGCTACGAGCAGTACTTC. It specifies CASSLAGQVGYEQYF.

The genes are TRBV2 and TRBJ2-7; 10 positions agree with TRBD2. The CDR3 is 15 amino acids. Germline CDR1 reads SNHLY; CDR2 reads FYNNEI. V lost 8 bases and J lost 2; bases outside the gene matches: 9. The CDR3 spells CASLSGGAFPYEQYF. CDR3 bases: TGTGCCAGCTTGAGCGGGGGGGCCTTTCCCTACGAGCAGTACTTC.

Turning to this clone: One end of the junction fails to match germline, which may point to a read error. Here the CDR3 DNA reads TGTGCCAGCGTCGGAGCGGGAGGGTACAATGGGCAGTTCTTC. Its translation is CASVGAGGYNGQFF. V is TRBV28 and J is TRBJ2-1, with 10 bases aligning to TRBD2. Looked up from germline, CDR1 is MDHEN and CDR2 is SYDVKM. The CDR3 spans 14 residues.

V and J are TRBV9 and TRBJ2-1, with TRBD2 as a possible D gene (6 bases). The length of the CDR3 is 16 residues. Per the germline V gene, CDR1 is SGDLS and CDR2 is YYNGEE. V lost 2 bases to trimming and J lost 5 bases, with 17 bases between them. DNA for the CDR3: TGTGCCAGCAGCGTTAGTGGCGGAGGGGTGGACAATGAGCAGTTCTTC. Translating it yields CASSVSGGGVDNEQFF. Filled out from reference TRBV9 and TRBJ2-1, the complete variable domain reads DSGVTQTPKHLITATGQRVTLRCSPRSGDLSVYWYQQSLDQGLQFLIQYYNGEERAKGNILERFSAQQFPDLHSELNLSSLELGDSALYFCASSVSGGGVDNEQFFGPGTRLTVL.

This clone was counted between two and nine times. The rearrangement links TRBV2 to TRBJ2-3, with TRBD2 matching over 11 bases. The length of the CDR3 is 16 residues. With 3 bases clipped from V and 1 base from J, the junction kept 3 bases outside the gene matches. Per the germline V gene, CDR1 is SNHLY and CDR2 is FYNNEI. The CDR3 bases are TGTGCCAGCAGTGAGGTTAGCGGGAGGGGCACAGATACGCAGTATTTT. It is translated as CASSEVSGRGTDTQYF.

This clone was observed a handful of times. The chain carries TRBV4-2 and TRBJ2-5; TRBD1 matches at 8 bases. In germline, CDR1 is LGHNA, CDR2 YNFKEQ. The CDR3 length is 14 residues. The V gene end was trimmed by 3 bases and the J gene end by 4 bases; junction bases not matched to a gene: 4. CDR3 DNA sequence: TGTGCCAGCAGCCACACTGACAGGGGAGAGACCCAGTACTTC. Its translation: CASSHTDRGETQYF.